This T cell receptor (beta chain) originates from a study of blood T cell repertoires in COVID-19. Study-wide background: PBMCs, B-cell-depleted T cells, or T cells provided the cDNA or gDNA that made up the material.

This CDR3 is 14 amino acids long. In germline, CDR1 is MRHNA, CDR2 SNTAGT. Losses at the gene ends were 9 bases for V and 0 bases for J; bases not matched to a gene: 7. Produced via immunoSEQ multiplex PCR; TCRdb's table is partial and in-frame only. The table includes almost 35,000 clones, 88% detected once. V is TRBV6-4 and J is TRBJ2-7; 8 nucleotides line up with TRBD1. The source of this sequence is a man in his sixties with active COVID-19. The sequencing sample was made of peripheral blood. As DNA, the CDR3 is TGTGCCAGATACCGGGACAGGACCTCCTACGAGCAGTACTTC. It specifies CARYRDRTSYEQYF.